This T cell receptor (beta chain) was sequenced during a study of Graves' ophthalmopathy and Graves' hyperthyroidism. Study-wide background: Samples of peripheral blood were obtained at initial diagnosis, prior to treatment of any kind.

Presentation of ophthalmopathy in the donors involved moderate-to-severe activity, CAS ≥3, NOSPECS ≥4 and a duration under 3 months. This clonotype came up a few times. Its cognate antigen is unknown. The authors amplified TCR beta CDR3 regions, and they did so from RNA transcripts for repertoire sequencing. RT-PCR with HTBI primers came first, then second-round multiplex PCR. Using its own MiXCR run on the multiplex PCR reads, TCRdb lists one record per CDR3 protein. The sample includes over 450,000 distinct CDR3 sequences, 14% of them seen just once. Overall study findings and caveats: Progression of ophthalmopathy was predicted by the model with around 68% sensitivity and just under 75% specificity. Separation of ophthalmopathy from stable hyperthyroidism was achieved by a 13-signature model, at around 90% sensitivity and approximately 84% specificity.

The V end lost 2 bases, the J end lost 2 bases, and 9 bases lay between the germline ends. Germline assignment: CDR1 MRHNA and CDR2 SNTAGT. The CDR3 sequence is 14 residues long. Sequencing was carried out using blood. The J gene is TRBJ1-1, the V gene TRBV6-4, with D hard to call. This clonotype originated in a woman aged 25 to 39 with Graves' ophthalmopathy. The CDR3 is CASSDGRPNTEAFF. The CDR3 DNA sequence: TGTGCCAGCAGTGACGGGAGACCAAACACTGAAGCTTTCTTT.